Shown below are 27 T cell receptor beta chains from a single sample sequenced in a study of blood T cell repertoires in COVID-19. Sequencing was performed with immunoSEQ multiplex PCR; in TCRdb, only in-frame clones are kept and a portion is missing. The sample lists around 290,000 clones, roughly 90% occurring once. The specimen was PBMCs or T cells enriched from blood (not recorded which). All receptors derive from a woman aged 25 to 45 who had recovered from COVID-19.

The V and J genes are TRBV3-1 (or the pseudogene TRBV3-2) and TRBJ1-6; 10 nucleotides agree with TRBD1. The CDR3 is 16 amino acids. V trimming: 0 bases; J trimming: 8 bases; junction bases outside the gene matches: 4. Germline V lookup: CDR1 LGHDT, CDR2 YNNKEL (reference sequence). CDR3 nucleotides: TGTGCCAGCAGCCAAGATACCGGGACAGGGGATTCACCCCTCCACTTT. Its protein is CASSQDTGTGDSPLHF.

The V call is TRBV4-1, the J call TRBJ2-3; D unresolved. The CDR3 is 15 residues long. The ends were cut back, 1 base at V and 1 base at J, with 9 bases in the middle. Germline CDR1 MGHRA, CDR2 YSYEKL. The CDR3 spells CASSQAPLGTDTQYF. CDR3 bases: TGCGCCAGCAGCCAAGCACCATTAGGCACAGATACGCAGTATTTT.

The chain joins TRBV7-9 to TRBJ2-7; possibly TRBD1 for D (5 bases). Germline V gene data show CDR1 as SEHNR and CDR2 as FQNEAQ (reference sequence). The CDR3 spans 13 residues. Trimming cost V 3 bases and J 3 bases, with 9 bases left between them. CDR3 nucleotide sequence: TGTGCCAGCAGCTTCGACAGAAACTACGAGCAGTACTTC. The encoded protein is CASSFDRNYEQYF. The whole variable domain, remainder taken from reference TRBV7-9 and TRBJ2-7, is DTGVSQNPRHKITKRGQNVTFRCDPISEHNRLYWYRQTLGQGPEFLTYFQNEAQLEKSRLLSDRFSAERPKGSFSTLEIQRTEQGDSAMYLCASSFDRNYEQYFGPGTRLTVT.

This chain joins TRBV28 and TRBJ1-2; 7 nucleotides agree with TRBD1. J lost 3 bases, V lost 3 bases, and 7 bases had no gene match. Per germline, CDR1 MDHEN and CDR2 SYDVKM. The CDR3 is made up of 15 amino acids. The CDR3 DNA reads TGTGCCAGCAGTTTTAAGGGGGCTTGGGACTATGGCTACACCTTC. This codes for CASSFKGAWDYGYTF.

The CDR3 nucleotides are TGTGCCAGTAGTCGGGGACAGAGCCAAGAGACCCAGTACTTC. It encodes CASSRGQSQETQYF. The chain is built from TRBV19 and TRBJ2-5, with TRBD1 matching over 7 bases. The CDR3 totals 14 residues. Losses at the gene ends were 5 bases for V and 1 base for J; bases not matched to a gene: 4. Germline values: CDR1 LNHDA, CDR2 SQIVND (reference sequence).

The chain recombines TRBV28 with TRBJ1-1; the D gene is possibly TRBD1 (5 bases). Trimming took off 3 bases at V and 1 base at J, with 9 bases between the two ends. Germline CDR1 MDHEN, CDR2 SYDVKM. This CDR3 has 14 residues. This CDR3 reads CASSFRAGNTEAFF. CDR3 nucleotide sequence: TGTGCCAGCAGTTTCAGGGCTGGGAACACTGAAGCTTTCTTT.

This chain uses TRBV4-3 with TRBJ2-7, with unresolved D. Deletions cut 0 bases from V and 3 bases from J, with 9 bases between. This CDR3 comprises 14 residues. Germline CDR1 LGHNA, CDR2 YSLEER. The CDR3 nucleotides read TGCGCCAGCAGCCAAGATCGCGAGAGCTACGAGCAGTACTTC. This codes for CASSQDRESYEQYF.

The chain combines TRBV21-1 with TRBJ2-6; TRBD1 reflects the table's D call only, with no check against the DNA. TRBV21-1 is a listed pseudogene. This CDR3 is built from 14 residues. The CDR3 reads CASSGTAGANVLTF. The CDR3 nucleotides read TGTGCCAGCAGCGGGACAGCTGGGGCCAACGTCCTGACTTTC.

The CDR3 sequence: CASSSGSYNSPLHF. Here the CDR3 DNA reads TGTGCCAGCAGTTCGGGCTCCTATAATTCACCCCTCCACTTT. This chain uses TRBV27 with TRBJ1-6; D gene uncertain. The length of the CDR3 is 14 residues. V lost 4 bases, J lost 0 bases, and 4 bases lay in between. Germline V gene data show CDR1 as MNHEY and CDR2 as SMNVEV (reference sequence).

The J gene is TRBJ1-6, the V gene TRBV7-8; 9 bases agree with TRBD1. In germline, CDR1 is SGHVS, CDR2 FQNEAQ. With 5 bases clipped from V and 7 bases from J, the junction kept 21 bases outside the gene matches. This CDR3 is built from 20 residues. The CDR3 DNA follows: TGTGCCAGCAGCCAACTGACTATTGTGGGAGACAGGGGGAACAATTCACCCCTCCACTTT. The encoded protein is CASSQLTIVGDRGNNSPLHF.

V is TRBV28 and J is TRBJ1-2; D perhaps matches TRBD1 (6 bases). In germline, CDR1 is MDHEN, CDR2 SYDVKM. The CDR3 extends over 12 amino acids. The V end lost 5 bases, the J end lost 10 bases, and 14 bases lay between the germline ends. The CDR3 loop is CASSNRDNDYTF. As DNA, the CDR3 is TGTGCCAGCAGTAACCGGGACAATGACTACACCTTC.

This clone was detected only a few times. This chain links TRBV5-1 with TRBJ1-4; possible D gene TRBD1, 5 bases. The germline V and J ends were trimmed by 0 bases and 6 bases, with 9 bases remaining between them. The CDR3 is made up of 14 amino acids. Germline V CDR1 and CDR2: SGHRS, YFSETQ. CDR3 sequence reads: CASSLEGRDEKLFF. The CDR3, as DNA: TGCGCCAGCAGCTTGGAGGGGCGCGATGAAAAACTGTTTTTT.

The V call is TRBV23-1, the J call TRBJ2-5, with 9 bases fitting TRBD1. TRBV23-1 falls under the ORF class, with uncertain function. CDR3 size: 19 residues. The trim removed 8 bases at V and 9 bases at J, leaving 28 bases unmatched. The CDR3 here is CASFSPTDRGIPKKRPQYF. CDR3 DNA: TGCGCCAGCTTTTCCCCCACCGACAGGGGGATTCCCAAAAAGAGGCCCCAGTACTTC.

The chain is built from TRBV9 and TRBJ2-7; maybe TRBD2 (6 bases). Trimming removed 0 bases from V and 6 bases from J, with 13 bases in between. This CDR3 is built from 14 residues. Germline CDR1 reads SGDLS; CDR2 reads YYNGEE. The CDR3 reads CASSVDGRSIEQYF. The CDR3 DNA follows: TGTGCCAGCAGCGTAGACGGGAGATCCATCGAGCAGTACTTC.

The J gene is TRBJ2-7, the V gene TRBV11-2; 9 nucleotides match TRBD2. V lost 5 bases to trimming and J lost 6 bases; unmatched junction nucleotides: 8. CDR3 size: 14 residues. Per the germline V gene, CDR1 is SGHAT and CDR2 is FQNNGV. CDR3 DNA: TGTGCCAGCAGCGTGGCGGGGGGGGCTGCCGAGCAGTACTTC. Its protein is CASSVAGGAAEQYF.

The DNA for the CDR3 is TGTGCCAGCAGCTTCAGCGGGGGGCAAGAGACCCAGTACTTC. It yields the protein CASSFSGGQETQYF. The chain carries TRBV7-9 and TRBJ2-5; 9 nucleotides match TRBD2. The CDR3 consists of 14 residues. The germline gives CDR1 SEHNR, CDR2 FQNEAQ (reference sequence). V was clipped by 3 bases and J by 2 bases; unmatched bases: 1. Filled out from reference TRBV7-9 and TRBJ2-5, the complete variable domain reads DTGVSQNPRHKITKRGQNVTFRCDPISEHNRLYWYRQTLGQGPEFLTYFQNEAQLEKSRLLSDRFSAERPKGSFSTLEIQRTEQGDSAMYLCASSFSGGQETQYFGPGTRLLVL.

This sequence joins TRBV7-6 and TRBJ2-5; D perhaps matches TRBD1 (5 bases). Germline lookup yields CDR1 SGHVS and CDR2 FNYEAQ. The CDR3 spans 14 residues. The ends were cut back, 5 bases at V and 3 bases at J, with 13 bases in the middle. The CDR3 loop is CASSRTQGKETQYF. CDR3 nucleotides: TGTGCCAGCAGCCGTACGCAGGGCAAAGAGACCCAGTACTTC.

The chain has TRBV9 and TRBJ2-2; 7 bases align to TRBD1. V shed 4 bases, J shed 4 bases, and the junction held 10 bases outside the gene matches. Germline V gene sequence: CDR1 SGDLS, CDR2 YYNGEE. The CDR3 covers 16 residues. CDR3 nucleotide sequence: TGTGCCAGCAGCCCCCGGTCAGGGGGTGGCACCGGGGAGCTGTTTTTT. This codes for CASSPRSGGGTGELFF.

This clone was picked up one time. This chain connects TRBV12-3 or TRBV12-4 to TRBJ1-2, with a weak D call TRBD1 (6 bases). V was trimmed by 5 bases and J by 8 bases, leaving 15 bases between them. The CDR3 runs 13 residues. DNA for the CDR3: TGTGCCAGCAGTCCGACAGGTGATTCAGGCTACACCTTC. Its protein is CASSPTGDSGYTF.

The chain combines TRBV14 with TRBJ2-3; 7 bases map to TRBD1. Germline V gene sequence: CDR1 SGHDN, CDR2 FVKESK. The CDR3 spans 20 residues. The V gene end was trimmed by 3 bases and the J gene end by 0 bases; junction bases not matched to a gene: 18. CDR3 nucleotides: TGTGCCAGCAGCCACCTCCTGGGGTTCGGGACAGCACCTAGCACAGATACGCAGTATTTT. Amino acids: CASSHLLGFGTAPSTDTQYF. Using reference TRBV14 and TRBJ2-3 for the parts outside the CDR3, the full variable domain is EAGVTQFPSHSVIEKGQTVTLRCDPISGHDNLYWYRRVMGKEIKFLLHFVKESKQDESGMPNNRFLAERTGGTYSTLKVQPAELEDSGVYFCASSHLLGFGTAPSTDTQYFGPGTRLTVL.

The rearrangement joins TRBV28 to TRBJ2-5; 9 nucleotides match TRBD2. Trimming removed 5 bases from V and 5 bases from J; junction bases left unmatched: 12. There are 16 residues in the CDR3. The germline gives CDR1 MDHEN, CDR2 SYDVKM. The CDR3 bases are TGTGCCAGCAGTCTCGGGGTAGCGGGGGTACGGGAGACCCAGTACTTC. It encodes CASSLGVAGVRETQYF.

This clone was found once. The rearrangement joins TRBV9 to TRBJ1-1; possibly TRBD1 for D (5 bases). CDR1 is SGDLS and CDR2 is YYNGEE in the germline V gene. V lost 4 bases, J lost 3 bases, and 19 bases lay in between. The CDR3 totals 16 residues. The CDR3 DNA is TGTGCCAGCAGCACCGGGGGAGGCACCTATGACACTGAAGCTTTCTTT. Translated, it gives CASSTGGGTYDTEAFF.

The chain links TRBV5-1 to TRBJ1-6, with 7 bases that match TRBD1. The CDR3 has 15 amino acids. Trimming cost V 4 bases and J 3 bases; bases outside gene matches: 4. The germline V gene encodes CDR1 SGHRS and CDR2 YFSETQ. Here the CDR3 DNA reads TGCGCCAGCAGCCCTGGGACAGTCTATAATTCACCCCTCCACTTT. Its protein is CASSPGTVYNSPLHF.

J is TRBJ2-5 and V is TRBV5-1; perhaps TRBD1 as D (6 bases). CDR3 length: 15 amino acids. V lost 6 bases and J lost 2, with 17 bases in between. The germline V gene has CDR1 SGHRS and CDR2 YFSETQ. The CDR3 sequence is CASTLGGNRQETQYF. The CDR3 DNA follows: TGCGCCAGCACGCTAGGGGGTAATCGGCAAGAGACCCAGTACTTC.

Concerning this clone itself: A read error may produce the germline difference seen at one junction end. The chain joins TRBV6-2 or TRBV6-3 to TRBJ1-1; 7 nucleotides line up with TRBD1. Per germline, CDR1 MNHEY and CDR2 SVGEGT. This CDR3 is 11 amino acids long. CDR3 coding DNA: TGTGCCAGCAGTCCGGGACAGTTAAAGATCTTT. Translated: CASSPGQLKIF.

The rearrangement links TRBV5-1 to TRBJ2-5; weak D call: TRBD1 (5 bases). Germline V gene lookup returns CDR1 SGHRS and CDR2 YFSETQ. Between the trimmed V and J ends, which lost 0 bases and 4 bases, there was a span of 13 bases. CDR3 length: 15 residues. Written as DNA, the CDR3 is TGCGCCAGCAGCTTGGGGGGCAGGGCGGCAGAGACCCAGTACTTC. It is translated as CASSLGGRAAETQYF.

V usage is TRBV4-1 and J usage is TRBJ2-7; weak D call: TRBD2 (5 bases). The CDR3 has 14 residues. Germline-derived CDR1 and CDR2 are MGHRA and YSYEKL. Between the trimmed V and J ends, which lost 5 bases and 5 bases, there was a span of 16 bases. The CDR3 here is CASSKSGDLHEQYF. CDR3 DNA: TGCGCCAGCAGCAAAAGCGGTGACCTCCACGAGCAGTACTTC.